Listed below are T cell receptor beta chains from one sample, sequenced in a study of radiotherapy plus CTLA-4 blockade in lung cancer. Assay used: immunoSEQ multiplex PCR; TCRdb lists only in-frame clones, some missing. The repertoire holds tens of thousands of clones, with roughly 80% as singletons. Specimen: peripheral blood, collected from a patient treated with radiotherapy plus ipilimumab. Receptor source: a human donor with non-small cell lung cancer that progressed on radiotherapy plus ipilimumab. CDR3s leave out the opening cysteine and the closing phenylalanine or tryptophan. Size is omitted from some rows. Given values are once, few, many or a class for expanded clones.

abundance: -
v_gene: TRBV5-1
len: 13
CDR3aa: ATSSGTPNTGELF

abundance: few
v_gene: TRBV5-1
len: 13
CDR3aa: ASSLQGTPTGELF

abundance: -
v_gene: TRBV7-2
len: 18
CDR3aa: ASSLAYNGPGLASTDTQY

abundance: once
v_gene: TRBV28
len: 16
CDR3aa: ASSLSWGTSGRTDTQY

abundance: once
v_gene: TRBV2
len: 16
CDR3aa: ASSLGLAGGGWTGELF

abundance: -
v_gene: TRBV19
len: 12
CDR3aa: ASSKAGGLDTQY

abundance: -
v_gene: TRBV7-3
len: 12
CDR3aa: ASSFQGPNTEAF

abundance: -
v_gene: TRBV9
len: 13
CDR3aa: ASSVDGGRGTEAF

abundance: few
v_gene: TRBV9
len: 12
CDR3aa: ASSVDPYSGEQF

abundance: -
v_gene: TRBV6-5
len: 10
CDR3aa: ASSTSNQPQH

abundance: -
v_gene: TRBV21-1
len: 13
CDR3aa: ASSPESLSNYGYT

abundance: -
v_gene: TRBV5-4
len: 12
CDR3aa: ASSLEGGRDTQY

abundance: -
v_gene: TRBV2
len: 13
CDR3aa: ASSEEAGQGEKLF

abundance: -
v_gene: TRBV2
len: 10
CDR3aa: ASSEAGRPQH

abundance: few
v_gene: TRBV7-9
len: 9
CDR3aa: ASVQDTEAF

abundance: -
v_gene: TRBV28
len: 11
CDR3aa: ATTQGDQETQY

abundance: -
v_gene: TRBV29-1
len: 11
CDR3aa: SYGTGTYNEQF

abundance: few
v_gene: TRBV4-1
len: 13
CDR3aa: ASSQVLGTDQPQH

abundance: few
v_gene: TRBV18
len: 12
CDR3aa: ASSPPTGGEKLF